This is a list of T cell receptor beta chains from one sample in a study of blood T cells in healthy people across ages. TCRdb reprocessed the 5' RACE reads via MiXCR and lists one record per CDR3 protein. The table has about a million distinct CDR3 sequences, roughly half seen once. The sample comprised blood. These receptors came from a woman aged 60-75 years in good health. Both conserved end residues are part of each CDR3. A D gene is named only where the DNA matches it firmly. Expanded clones get a size class; other rows say once, few or many, or leave the size out.

>TRBV7-9|TRBD1|TRBJ2-1|once
CASRRTDRGPNEQFF
TGTGCCAGCAGAAGAACCGACAGGGGGCCGAATGAGCAGTTCTTC
>TRBV6-2/TRBV6-3|TRBD1|TRBJ2-7|few
CASRPTRQGYEQYF
TGTGCCAGCAGACCCACGAGACAGGGCTACGAGCAGTACTTC
>TRBV7-2|TRBD2|TRBJ2-3|few
CASSLAFGLAGGQDTQYF
TGTGCCAGCAGCTTAGCCTTCGGACTAGCGGGAGGGCAGGATACGCAGTATTTT
>TRBV28|.|TRBJ2-5|.
CANSPQRPPYNEQYF
TGTGCCAACAGCCCACAGAGACCACCTTACAATGAGCAGTACTTC
>TRBV3-1|.|TRBJ2-3|.
CASSQLPILSTDTQYF
TGTGCCAGCAGCCAACTCCCGATACTCAGCACAGATACGCAGTATTTT
>TRBV20-1|.|TRBJ2-1|.
CSAPDKGGYNEQFF
TGCAGTGCTCCCGACAAGGGGGGTTACAATGAGCAGTTCTTC
>TRBV20-1|TRBD2|TRBJ2-1|once
CSARRVTSGLYNEQFF
TGCAGTGCTAGACGTGTGACTAGCGGACTTTACAATGAGCAGTTCTTC
>TRBV2|TRBD1|TRBJ2-5|.
CASRLTGDETQYF
TGTGCCAGCAGACTGACAGGGGACGAGACCCAGTACTTC
>TRBV28|TRBD1|TRBJ1-1|.
CASSFRNRGNTEAFF
TGTGCCAGCAGTTTTCGCAACAGGGGCAACACTGAAGCTTTCTTT
>TRBV7-2|TRBD1|TRBJ2-7|.
CASSKRGQVYEQYF
TGTGCCAGCAGTAAAAGGGGACAGGTCTACGAGCAGTACTTC
>TRBV4-1|TRBD2|TRBJ2-1|.
CASSPGTSGGDEQFF
TGCGCCAGCAGCCCCGGGACTAGCGGGGGGGATGAGCAGTTCTTC
>TRBV7-2|.|TRBJ2-5|.
CARSFLPLGGQETQYF
TGTGCCCGCAGCTTTTTACCCCTGGGGGGCCAAGAGACCCAGTACTTC
>TRBV5-1|.|TRBJ2-5|.
CASSPDMVETQYF
TGCGCCAGCAGCCCCGATATGGTCGAGACCCAGTACTTC
>TRBV18|TRBD1|TRBJ2-7|.
CASSPETGSSYEQYF
TGTGCCAGCTCACCCGAGACAGGGAGCTCCTACGAGCAGTACTTC
>TRBV20-1|.|TRBJ2-1|few
CSADRTGTLSGEQFF
TGCAGTGCCGACAGGACCGGGACCTTGTCGGGTGAGCAGTTCTTC
>TRBV20-1|TRBD2|TRBJ2-1|few
CSALTSGKVAEQFF
TGCAGTGCTTTGACTAGCGGGAAGGTCGCAGAGCAGTTCTTC
>TRBV15|.|TRBJ1-1|.
CATSRGGTMGNTEAFF
TGTGCCACCAGCAGAGGAGGGACTATGGGGAACACTGAAGCTTTCTTT
>TRBV28|TRBD1|TRBJ1-4|.
CASSFIAGTGNEKLFF
TGTGCCAGCAGTTTCATTGCCGGGACAGGGAATGAAAAACTGTTTTTT
>TRBV29-1|.|TRBJ2-5|.
CSAGDAPVEMEQYF
TGCAGCGCGGGGGACGCCCCGGTTGAAATGGAGCAGTACTTC
>TRBV7-6|.|TRBJ2-3|.
CASSNRQGGTDTQYF
TGTGCCAGCAGCAACCGACAGGGAGGTACAGATACGCAGTATTTT
>TRBV29-1|.|TRBJ2-7|.
CSVEGTGSSYEQYF
TGCAGCGTTGAAGGGACGGGAAGCTCCTACGAGCAGTACTTC
>TRBV10-3|.|TRBJ2-5|few
CAISAGPSTQETQYF
TGTGCCATCAGTGCGGGACCAAGCACACAAGAGACCCAGTACTTC
>TRBV10-1|TRBD2|TRBJ2-3|.
CASSEERGFTDTQYF
TGCGCCAGCAGTGAAGAGCGGGGCTTCACAGATACGCAGTATTTT
>TRBV2|TRBD2|TRBJ2-2|.
CASSATTSGNSGELFF
TGTGCCAGCAGCGCGACGACTAGCGGGAACTCCGGGGAGCTGTTTTTT
>TRBV4-1|.|TRBJ2-7|.
CASSQVASEQYF
TGCGCCAGCAGCCAAGTAGCTTCCGAGCAGTACTTC
>TRBV2|.|TRBJ2-3|few
CASSGVRRRTTDTQYF
TGTGCCAGCAGTGGTGTTCGCAGACGAACGACAGATACGCAGTATTTT
>TRBV4-1|.|TRBJ2-7|.
CASSRESRVGYEQYF
TGCGCCAGCAGCCGAGAGTCCAGGGTCGGTTACGAGCAGTACTTC
>TRBV10-3|TRBD1|TRBJ2-1|.
CAISESWTGGAYNEQFF
TGTGCCATCAGTGAGTCGTGGACAGGGGGGGCATACAATGAGCAGTTCTTC
>TRBV20-1|.|TRBJ2-4|.
CSASSAGKNIQYF
TGCAGTGCGTCATCCGCGGGAAAAAACATTCAGTACTTC
>TRBV7-9|.|TRBJ2-7|.
CASSFAWDSYEQYF
TGTGCCAGCAGCTTTGCCTGGGACTCCTACGAGCAGTACTTC
>TRBV13|.|TRBJ2-7|.
CASSFSLNHEQYF
TGTGCCAGCAGCTTTTCCTTAAACCACGAGCAGTACTTC
>TRBV5-5|TRBD2|TRBJ2-1|few
CASSSASGRTNNEQFF
TGTGCCAGCAGCTCTGCTAGCGGGAGGACGAACAATGAGCAGTTCTTC
>TRBV28|TRBD1|TRBJ1-5|.
CASYFRGRGIQPQHF
TGTGCCAGCTACTTCAGGGGGCGCGGGATTCAGCCCCAGCATTTT
>TRBV20-1|TRBD1|TRBJ1-5|few
CSAVTGGGNQPQHF
TGCAGTGCTGTAACAGGGGGCGGCAATCAGCCCCAGCATTTT
>TRBV5-4|.|TRBJ1-1|.
CASTLSRSNTEAFF
TGTGCCAGCACCCTGTCGAGGAGCAACACTGAAGCTTTCTTT